These 5 T cell receptor beta chains share one sample of origin, sequenced in a study of vaccination and CD4 T cells after COVID-19. As to treatment: roughly 11-day PBMC culture with coronavirus spike peptide pools or control peptides (ViraFEST assay). These receptors' antigens are unknown. At the Johns Hopkins FTIC core, DNA taken from cultured CD4+ T cells was sequenced by way of the Oncomine TCR Beta short-read assay. TCRdb reprocessed the PCR reads via MiXCR and lists one record per CDR3 protein. The sample lists approximately 18,000 distinct CDR3 sequences; around 60% were seen once. Sequenced input: CD4+ T cells from blood, cultured in vitro. The receptors were sampled from a human donor who had recovered from COVID-19.

This chain joins TRBV20-1 and TRBJ1-1, with TRBD1 identical over 9 bases. V shed 5 bases and J 4 bases; nucleotides not matched to a gene: 11. The CDR3 spans 15 residues. CDR1 DFQATT and CDR2 SNEGSKA come from the germline V gene (reference sequence). CDR3: CSADNRGRVSTEAFF. CDR3 nucleotide sequence: TGCAGTGCTGACAACAGGGGGCGTGTAAGCACTGAAGCTTTCTTT.

The chain uses TRBV4-2 and TRBJ2-1; D perhaps matches TRBD2 (6 bases). Germline V gene lookup returns CDR1 LGHNA and CDR2 YNFKEQ. Trimming pared 0 bases from V and 6 bases from J, leaving 15 bases between. This CDR3 has 16 residues. As DNA, the CDR3 is TGTGCCAGCAGCCAAGATCTCGGGAGTAGAGGCAATGAGCAGTTCTTC. This sequence encodes CASSQDLGSRGNEQFF.

V and J are TRBV3-1 and TRBJ2-7, with D tentatively TRBD1 (5 bases). Germline assignment: CDR1 LGHDT and CDR2 YNNKEL (reference sequence). Trimming took 2 bases from V and 3 from J, leaving 5 bases between them. CDR3 length equals 12 residues. The CDR3 sequence is CASSQTGYEQYF. DNA of the CDR3: TGTGCCAGCAGCCAAACAGGCTACGAGCAGTACTTC.

The chain is built from TRBV19 and TRBJ2-3; 10 nucleotides line up with TRBD1. This CDR3 is 17 amino acids long. Germline CDR1 reads LNHDA; CDR2 reads SQIVND (reference sequence). V lost 3 bases, J lost 4 bases, and 10 bases stayed unmatched. In DNA form, the CDR3 reads TGTGCCAGTAGTATGCGGGACAGGGGAGGTAGTGCAGATACGCAGTATTTT. It yields the protein CASSMRDRGGSADTQYF.

In its sample, this clonotype was seen a few times. V and J are TRBV19 and TRBJ1-2; D remains ambiguous. Trimming removed 7 bases at V and 7 bases at J, with 19 bases between. The V gene's germline CDR1 is LNHDA and CDR2 SQIVND (reference sequence). The CDR3 spans 14 residues. CDR3: CASTVSTLESGYTF. Written as DNA, the CDR3 is TGTGCCAGTACTGTCAGCACCCTAGAGTCTGGCTACACCTTC.